This T cell receptor (beta chain) was observed in a study of blood T cell repertoires in COVID-19. Overall study: The United States, Italy and Spain provided the acute and convalescent COVID-19 samples.

The protocol was immunoSEQ multiplex PCR, while the TCRdb copy is restricted to in-frame clones and leaves out a portion. The table lists 150,000 to 250,000 clones, 94% of them singletons. Sequenced material: peripheral blood. The source of this sequence is a young man with COVID-19, enrolled during active disease.

The CDR3, as DNA: TGTGCCAGCAGTTACGTGTGGACAGTGAACACTGAAGCTTTCTTT. It specifies CASSYVWTVNTEAFF. This chain connects TRBV6-6 to TRBJ1-1, with D perhaps TRBD1 (6 bases). Per the germline V gene, CDR1 is MNHNY and CDR2 is SVGAGI (reference sequence). CDR3 size: 15 residues. V was pared by 2 bases and J by 0 bases, with 10 bases between.